This passage covers 3 T cell receptor beta chains from one sample sequenced in a study of T cell changes during pregnancy in multiple sclerosis. This table comes from immunoSEQ multiplex PCR, and its TCRdb copy is limited to in-frame clones, with some not included. The profile covers approximately 24,000 clones, with roughly 88% appearing a single time and about 8% taken by the ten largest. This specimen consisted of CD8+ T cells from peripheral blood mononuclear cells, obtained in the first trimester of pregnancy. The receptors shown here come from a female donor in good health, enrolled as a control in a pregnancy study.

The chain is built from TRBV4-3 and TRBJ2-1, with D possibly being TRBD1 (5 bases). The CDR3 covers 18 residues. V dropped 0 bases and J dropped 4 bases, with 19 bases sitting between them. Germline values: CDR1 LGHNA, CDR2 YSLEER. Here the CDR3 reads CASSQEVFRSGIYNEQFF. The CDR3 DNA is TGCGCCAGCAGCCAAGAGGTATTCCGGTCAGGGATATACAATGAGCAGTTCTTC.

This rearrangement joins TRBV4-2 to TRBJ2-5, with TRBD2 matching over 9 bases. The CDR3 is 16 amino acids. The trim removed 2 bases at V and 5 bases at J, leaving 9 bases unmatched. Looked up from germline, CDR1 is LGHNA and CDR2 is YNFKEQ. CDR3 residues: CASSQTGRGGPETQYF. CDR3 DNA: TGTGCCAGCAGCCAAACGGGGCGGGGGGGCCCGGAGACCCAGTACTTC.

The chain uses TRBV7-3 and TRBJ1-1; 9 bases map to TRBD1. V lost 5 bases, J lost 2 bases, and 9 bases stayed unmatched. Germline V lookup: CDR1 SGHTA, CDR2 FQGTGA. The CDR3 extends over 16 amino acids. CDR3 sequence: CASSEQDRGPNTEAFF. CDR3 nucleotides: TGTGCCAGCAGCGAGCAGGACAGGGGACCCAACACTGAAGCTTTCTTT.